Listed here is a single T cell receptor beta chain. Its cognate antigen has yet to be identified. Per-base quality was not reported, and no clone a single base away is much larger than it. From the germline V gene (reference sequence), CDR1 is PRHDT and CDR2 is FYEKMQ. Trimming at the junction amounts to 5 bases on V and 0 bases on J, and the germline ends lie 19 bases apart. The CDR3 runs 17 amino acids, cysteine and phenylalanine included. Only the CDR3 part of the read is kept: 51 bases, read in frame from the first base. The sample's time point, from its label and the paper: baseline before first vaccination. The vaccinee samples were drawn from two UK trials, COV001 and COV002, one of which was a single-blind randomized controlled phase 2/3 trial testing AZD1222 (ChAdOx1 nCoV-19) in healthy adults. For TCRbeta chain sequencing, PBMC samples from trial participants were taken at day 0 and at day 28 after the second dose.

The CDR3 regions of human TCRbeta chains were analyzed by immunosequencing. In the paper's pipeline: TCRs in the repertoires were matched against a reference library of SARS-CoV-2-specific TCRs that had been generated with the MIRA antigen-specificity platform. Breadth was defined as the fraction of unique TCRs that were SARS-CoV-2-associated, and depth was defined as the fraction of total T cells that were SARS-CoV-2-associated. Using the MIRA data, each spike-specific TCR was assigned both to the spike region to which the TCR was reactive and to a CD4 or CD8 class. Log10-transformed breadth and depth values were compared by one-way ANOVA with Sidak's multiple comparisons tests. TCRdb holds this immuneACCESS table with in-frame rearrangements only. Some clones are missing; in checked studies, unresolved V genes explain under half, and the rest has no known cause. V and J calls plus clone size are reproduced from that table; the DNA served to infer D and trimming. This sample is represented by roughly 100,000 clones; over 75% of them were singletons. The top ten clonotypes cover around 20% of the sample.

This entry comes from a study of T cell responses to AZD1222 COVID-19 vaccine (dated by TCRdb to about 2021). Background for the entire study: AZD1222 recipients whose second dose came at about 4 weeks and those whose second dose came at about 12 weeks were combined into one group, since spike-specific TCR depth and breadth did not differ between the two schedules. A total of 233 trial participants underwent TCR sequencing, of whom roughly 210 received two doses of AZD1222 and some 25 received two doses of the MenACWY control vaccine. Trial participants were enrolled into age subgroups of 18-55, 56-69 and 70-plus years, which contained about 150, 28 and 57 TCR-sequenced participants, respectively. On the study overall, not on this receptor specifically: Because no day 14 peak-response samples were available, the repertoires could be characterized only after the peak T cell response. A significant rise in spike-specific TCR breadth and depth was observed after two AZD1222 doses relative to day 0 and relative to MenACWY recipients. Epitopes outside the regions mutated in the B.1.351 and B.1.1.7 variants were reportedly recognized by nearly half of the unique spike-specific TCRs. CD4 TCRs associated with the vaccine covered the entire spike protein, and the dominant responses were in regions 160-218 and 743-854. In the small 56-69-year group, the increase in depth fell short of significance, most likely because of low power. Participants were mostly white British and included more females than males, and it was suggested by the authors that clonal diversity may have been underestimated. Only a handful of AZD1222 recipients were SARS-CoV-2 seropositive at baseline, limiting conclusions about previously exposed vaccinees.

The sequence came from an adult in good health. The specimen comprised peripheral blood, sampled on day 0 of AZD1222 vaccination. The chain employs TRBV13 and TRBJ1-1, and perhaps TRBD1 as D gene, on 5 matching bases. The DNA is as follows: TGTGCCAGCAGCCATAAGTGGGGCAGATCGATGAACACTGAAGCTTTCTTT. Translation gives CASSHKWGRSMNTEAFF.